The rows below give T cell receptor beta chains drawn from one sample of a study of response to subunit inactivated influenza vaccine. MiXCR, applied by TCRdb to the RT-PCR reads, yields one record per CDR3 protein. Found here are roughly 700,000 distinct CDR3 sequences, around a sixth of them singletons; the top ten hold more than 9%. The source material was PBMCs from blood, sampled 12 days after vaccination. Receptor source: a man in his fifties or sixties who received an inactivated influenza vaccine. Each CDR3 is given with its conserved first and last residue. Fields, in order: J gene, V gene, CDR3 protein.

TRBJ2-7	TRBV12-3/TRBV12-4	CASSAGWGAGTGEQYF
TRBJ1-2	TRBV21-1	CASSNRIGVGVTNYGYTF
TRBJ1-1	TRBV4-1	CASSQEVAGRTGRTEAFF
TRBJ2-3	TRBV7-2	CASSLVQLSRDTQYF
TRBJ1-4	TRBV11-2	CASSSNRKDNEKLFF
TRBJ2-5	TRBV5-1	CASSLDGRKGTQYF
TRBJ2-7	TRBV7-9	CASSLGQGQGEYEQYF
TRBJ2-7	TRBV4-3	CASSQDPEGVYEQYF
TRBJ2-1	TRBV5-1	CASSEGSGQGSLDEQFF
TRBJ2-1	TRBV4-1	CASSQRTAHNEQFF
TRBJ2-1	TRBV5-8	CASTRQVYNEQFF
TRBJ2-7	TRBV7-2	CASSSGRGGYEQYF
TRBJ2-1	TRBV2	CASSTSDSYNEQFF
TRBJ2-1	TRBV6-2/TRBV6-3	CASRWEGLRDNEQFF
TRBJ2-1	TRBV24-1	CATSETSGIVNEQFF
TRBJ2-7	TRBV5-6	CASSLVNSYEQYF
TRBJ1-5	TRBV20-1	CSARITGEQPQHF
TRBJ2-5	TRBV7-2	CASSLAARRGETQYF
TRBJ1-5	TRBV7-8	CASSLETGAGHQPQHF
TRBJ2-5	TRBV5-1	CASSPSPSGAQETQYF
TRBJ1-1	TRBV29-1	CSVEGSNTEAFF
TRBJ1-6	TRBV20-1	CSASVGQAYNSPLYF
TRBJ2-1	TRBV7-2	CASSVRRSNEQFF
TRBJ2-3	TRBV5-1	CASSSDRVSTDTQYF
TRBJ2-7	TRBV29-1	CSVSGSASRKEQYF
TRBJ2-7	TRBV12-3/TRBV12-4	CASSPRTSGGKYEQYF
TRBJ2-5	TRBV28	CASRPRTGTQETQYF
TRBJ1-5	TRBV20-1	CSARDRTGGINQPQHF
TRBJ2-7	TRBV15	CATSRDVGTHHSYEQYF
TRBJ2-7	TRBV30	CAWTTSGTGVREQYF
TRBJ2-2	TRBV7-9	CASSLWHGELFF
TRBJ2-7	TRBV20-1	CSARVIGGRTYEQYF
TRBJ2-5	TRBV7-6	CASSLAGQGGSETQYF
TRBJ2-5	TRBV6-5	CASSSAGGPGETQYF
TRBJ2-4	TRBV3-1	CASSHGRGIGNIQYF
TRBJ2-2	TRBV29-1	CSVEASTGVNTGELFF
TRBJ2-7	TRBV20-1	CSVASGAASYEQYF
TRBJ2-7	TRBV6-2/TRBV6-3	CASSYFYGAYEQYF
TRBJ2-5	TRBV10-3	CAISSGGPEGETQYF
TRBJ2-1	TRBV29-1	CSALGGTYNEQFF
TRBJ1-2	TRBV28	CASSLSLDRVLYGYTF
TRBJ2-2	TRBV6-1	CASRPPWTGELFF